This T cell receptor beta chain was recovered during a study of B cell selection in AIRE deficiency. Study-wide points: Of about 3,900 shared Treg TCRbeta sequences, 31.6% were healthy-donor-only and 7% to 9.5% patient-only. About 30.6% of healthy-shared Treg sequences were found among patient Tconv cells. Shared Treg sequences were biased toward short CDR3s with few non-templated nucleotide insertions.

V trimming: 0 bases; J trimming: 2 bases; junction bases outside the gene matches: 22. This CDR3 is built from 21 residues. Germline lookup yields CDR1 SGHRS and CDR2 YFSETQ. Measured with immunoSEQ multiplex PCR; TCRdb has only the in-frame clones, and not every one. The table lists 20,000 to 25,000 clones, about 97% of them singletons, with approximately 0.17% in the top ten. With respect to this clone: Its antigen is unidentified.

Sorting defined conventional CD4 T cells as CD4+CD127+. The clonotype was recovered from a human donor with AIRE deficiency. The source material was conventional CD4+ T cells sorted from PBMCs. This rearrangement joins TRBV5-1 to TRBJ2-7, with 8 positions matching TRBD1. As DNA, the CDR3 is TGCGCCAGCAGCTTGGAGAACTCACCGGGACAGGAACCTTCACCCCCCTACGAGCAGTACTTC. It yields the protein CASSLENSPGQEPSPPYEQYF.